This is a list of T cell receptor beta chains from one sample in a study of PD-1 blockade in mismatch repair-deficient tumors. This table comes from immunoSEQ multiplex PCR, and its TCRdb copy is limited to in-frame clones, with some not included. This sample has about 51,000 clones, with over 70% found just once. Sequences were derived from peripheral blood, sampled roughly 20 weeks after starting pembrolizumab. The source is an adult with mismatch repair-deficient cancer. Both conserved end residues are part of each CDR3. Fields, in order: V gene, clone size, D gene, J gene, CDR3 DNA, CDR3 protein. D genes are given only for firm matches. Size tells how often a clone was seen (once, few, many) or the class of an expanded clone, and some rows leave it out.

V gene: TRBV5-5
clone size: .
D gene: .
J gene: TRBJ1-5
CDR3 DNA: TGTGCCAGCAGCTCTGCAGGGGCGCTCTATCAGCCCCAGCATTTT
CDR3 protein: CASSSAGALYQPQHF

V gene: TRBV6-5
clone size: .
D gene: .
J gene: TRBJ1-5
CDR3 DNA: TGTGCCAGCAGTTCGACCAGCAATCAGCCCCAGCATTTT
CDR3 protein: CASSSTSNQPQHF

V gene: TRBV25-1
clone size: .
D gene: .
J gene: TRBJ2-5
CDR3 DNA: TGTGCCAGCAGTGAAGCCATGGGGGTAATGGAGACCCAGTACTTC
CDR3 protein: CASSEAMGVMETQYF

V gene: TRBV5-6
clone size: .
D gene: .
J gene: TRBJ1-1
CDR3 DNA: TGTGCCAGCAGCTTGGTGGCAGGGAAAGGTTCTGAAGCTTTCTTT
CDR3 protein: CASSLVAGKGSEAFF

V gene: TRBV5-6
clone size: once
D gene: TRBD1
J gene: TRBJ2-3
CDR3 DNA: TGTGCCAGCAGCCGAACCGGGACAGGGCAAGATACGCAGTATTTT
CDR3 protein: CASSRTGTGQDTQYF

V gene: TRBV19
clone size: .
D gene: TRBD1
J gene: TRBJ2-3
CDR3 DNA: TGTGCCAGCCGGGACAGGGGCACAGATACGCAGTATTTT
CDR3 protein: CASRDRGTDTQYF

V gene: TRBV7-3
clone size: .
D gene: .
J gene: TRBJ2-1
CDR3 DNA: TGTGCCAGCAGCCCGGGGAGGGGGGCCTACAATGAGCAGTTCTTC
CDR3 protein: CASSPGRGAYNEQFF

V gene: TRBV7-9
clone size: medium-sized
D gene: .
J gene: TRBJ2-5
CDR3 DNA: TGTGCCAGCAGCGCCACGATAGGGCAAGAGACCCAGTACTTC
CDR3 protein: CASSATIGQETQYF

V gene: TRBV11-3
clone size: .
D gene: TRBD2
J gene: TRBJ2-1
CDR3 DNA: TGTGCCAGCAGCTTGACTAGCGGGACCTACAATGAGCAGTTCTTC
CDR3 protein: CASSLTSGTYNEQFF

V gene: TRBV7-3
clone size: .
D gene: TRBD1
J gene: TRBJ1-1
CDR3 DNA: TGTGCCAGCAGCTTAATGGGACAGGGTCGGCCTTTCTTT
CDR3 protein: CASSLMGQGRPFF

V gene: TRBV6-6
clone size: .
D gene: TRBD1
J gene: TRBJ2-7
CDR3 DNA: TGTGCCAGCAGTAAAGGACAGGGTGAAAACTACGAGCAGTACTTC
CDR3 protein: CASSKGQGENYEQYF

V gene: TRBV11-3
clone size: once
D gene: .
J gene: TRBJ1-4
CDR3 DNA: TGTGCCAGCAGCTCCTCAGGGGAACCTAATGAAAAACTGTTTTTT
CDR3 protein: CASSSSGEPNEKLFF

V gene: TRBV28
clone size: .
D gene: .
J gene: TRBJ1-5
CDR3 DNA: TGTGCCAGCAGTTTCGGTGGGTCAACCAATCAGCCCCAGCATTTT
CDR3 protein: CASSFGGSTNQPQHF

V gene: TRBV30
clone size: few
D gene: TRBD2
J gene: TRBJ2-3
CDR3 DNA: TGTGCCTGGAGAACGTCGAGGGAGGGTGATACGCAGTATTTT
CDR3 protein: CAWRTSREGDTQYF

V gene: TRBV11-3
clone size: .
D gene: .
J gene: TRBJ2-3
CDR3 DNA: TGTGCCAGCAGCTTAGAAGGTTACACAGATACGCAGTATTTT
CDR3 protein: CASSLEGYTDTQYF

V gene: TRBV30
clone size: .
D gene: .
J gene: TRBJ2-1
CDR3 DNA: TGTGCCTGGAGTGGAGGAGGGATGGGGCAGTTCTTC
CDR3 protein: CAWSGGGMGQFF

V gene: TRBV6-1
clone size: .
D gene: TRBD1
J gene: TRBJ1-1
CDR3 DNA: TGTGCCAGCAGCGGACAGGGGGCTGGTGAAGCTTTCTTT
CDR3 protein: CASSGQGAGEAFF

V gene: TRBV9
clone size: .
D gene: TRBD2
J gene: TRBJ2-5
CDR3 DNA: TGTGCCAGCAGCGGCGGGAGAACGGGGGAGACCCAGTACTTC
CDR3 protein: CASSGGRTGETQYF

V gene: TRBV7-2
clone size: few
D gene: .
J gene: TRBJ2-2
CDR3 DNA: TGTGCCAGCAGCTTAAGGGGCCACGGGCCCGGGGAGCTGTTTTTT
CDR3 protein: CASSLRGHGPGELFF

V gene: TRBV10-3
clone size: .
D gene: .
J gene: TRBJ1-1
CDR3 DNA: TGTGCCATACAGGGCGTTCGCGACACTGAAGCTTTCTTT
CDR3 protein: CAIQGVRDTEAFF

V gene: TRBV9
clone size: .
D gene: TRBD1
J gene: TRBJ2-7
CDR3 DNA: TGTGCCAGCAGCGGACAGGGCGAGCGGACAAGCGAGCAGTACTTC
CDR3 protein: CASSGQGERTSEQYF

V gene: TRBV6-1
clone size: .
D gene: .
J gene: TRBJ2-7
CDR3 DNA: TGTGCCAGCAGAGCACGGACAGATTTTTCCTACGAGCAGTACTTC
CDR3 protein: CASRARTDFSYEQYF

V gene: TRBV10-3
clone size: .
D gene: .
J gene: TRBJ1-2
CDR3 DNA: TGTGCCATCAGTGAGCTGCGGGAGGGGAGCTTACCTAACTATGGCTACACCTTC
CDR3 protein: CAISELREGSLPNYGYTF

V gene: TRBV10-3
clone size: .
D gene: TRBD1
J gene: TRBJ1-1
CDR3 DNA: TGTGCCACTACCCGACCTACAGGGGGCCCCAGCGGGTGGTTCACTGAAGCTTTCTTT
CDR3 protein: CATTRPTGGPSGWFTEAFF

V gene: TRBV5-4
clone size: few
D gene: .
J gene: TRBJ1-5
CDR3 DNA: TGTGCCAGCAGCCGAGGTGGGGGGGACAATCAGCCCCAGCATTTT
CDR3 protein: CASSRGGGDNQPQHF

V gene: TRBV7-2
clone size: .
D gene: TRBD2
J gene: TRBJ2-7
CDR3 DNA: TGTGCCAGCAGCTTATGGGGAGGGGCGGGCCTATCCTACGAGCAGTACTTC
CDR3 protein: CASSLWGGAGLSYEQYF